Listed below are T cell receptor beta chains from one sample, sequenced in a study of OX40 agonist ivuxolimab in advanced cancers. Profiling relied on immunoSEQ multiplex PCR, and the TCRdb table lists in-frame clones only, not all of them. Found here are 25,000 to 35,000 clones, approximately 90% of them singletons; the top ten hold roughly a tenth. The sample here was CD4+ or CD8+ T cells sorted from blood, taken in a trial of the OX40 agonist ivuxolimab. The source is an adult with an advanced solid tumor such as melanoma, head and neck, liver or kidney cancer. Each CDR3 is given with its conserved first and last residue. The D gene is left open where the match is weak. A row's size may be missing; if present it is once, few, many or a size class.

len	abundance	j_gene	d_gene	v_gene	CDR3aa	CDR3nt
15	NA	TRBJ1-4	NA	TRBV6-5	CASSYEESTNEKLFF	TGTGCCAGCAGTTACGAGGAATCAACTAATGAAAAACTGTTTTTT
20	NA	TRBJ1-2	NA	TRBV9	CASSVAASGGGQGLRNGYTF	TGTGCCAGCAGCGTAGCGGCGAGCGGCGGAGGGCAGGGACTCCGAAATGGCTACACCTTC
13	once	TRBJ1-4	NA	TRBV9	CASSVGGDEKLFF	TGTGCCAGCAGCGTAGGGGGGGATGAAAAACTGTTTTTT
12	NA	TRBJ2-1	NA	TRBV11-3	CASSFSFNEQFF	TGTGCCAGCAGCTTTTCGTTCAATGAGCAGTTCTTC
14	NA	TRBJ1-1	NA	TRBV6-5	CASSYGKANTEAFF	TGTGCCAGCAGTTACGGGAAGGCGAACACTGAAGCTTTCTTT
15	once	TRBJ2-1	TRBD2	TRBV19	CASRVTSGIYNEQFF	TGTGCCAGTAGGGTTACTAGCGGAATTTACAATGAGCAGTTCTTC
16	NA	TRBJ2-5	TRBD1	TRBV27	CASSLSRGTGLPTQYF	TGTGCCAGCAGTTTATCGAGGGGGACAGGACTTCCAACCCAGTACTTC
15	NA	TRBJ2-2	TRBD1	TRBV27	CASSPDRARTGELFF	TGTGCCAGCAGTCCCGACAGGGCGCGCACCGGGGAGCTGTTTTTT
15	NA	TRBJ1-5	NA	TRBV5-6	CASSLGGGDNQPQHF	TGTGCCAGCTCCCTCGGGGGGGGCGATAATCAGCCCCAGCATTTT
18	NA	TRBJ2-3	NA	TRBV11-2	CASSSEGGPGLSTDTQYF	TGTGCCAGCAGCTCCGAGGGGGGTCCGGGCCTTAGCACAGATACGCAGTATTTT
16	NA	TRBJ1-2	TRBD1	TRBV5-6	CASSFPHRGANYGYTF	TGTGCCAGCAGCTTTCCCCACAGGGGAGCTAACTATGGCTACACCTTC
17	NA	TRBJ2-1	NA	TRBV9	CASSVGGYGGTYNEQFF	TGTGCCAGCAGCGTAGGGGGATACGGAGGGACCTACAATGAGCAGTTCTTC
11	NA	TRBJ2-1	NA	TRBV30	CARRDYNEQFF	TGTGCCCGACGGGACTACAATGAGCAGTTCTTC
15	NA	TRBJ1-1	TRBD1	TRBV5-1	CASSSETGEWTEAFF	TGCGCCAGCAGCTCAGAGACAGGGGAGTGGACTGAAGCTTTCTTT
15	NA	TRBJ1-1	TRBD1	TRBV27	CASNFIGQGDTEAFF	TGTGCCAGCAACTTTATCGGACAGGGGGATACTGAAGCTTTCTTT
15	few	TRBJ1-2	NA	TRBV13	CASSFGVRANYGYTF	TGTGCCAGCAGCTTCGGGGTCAGAGCTAACTATGGCTACACCTTC